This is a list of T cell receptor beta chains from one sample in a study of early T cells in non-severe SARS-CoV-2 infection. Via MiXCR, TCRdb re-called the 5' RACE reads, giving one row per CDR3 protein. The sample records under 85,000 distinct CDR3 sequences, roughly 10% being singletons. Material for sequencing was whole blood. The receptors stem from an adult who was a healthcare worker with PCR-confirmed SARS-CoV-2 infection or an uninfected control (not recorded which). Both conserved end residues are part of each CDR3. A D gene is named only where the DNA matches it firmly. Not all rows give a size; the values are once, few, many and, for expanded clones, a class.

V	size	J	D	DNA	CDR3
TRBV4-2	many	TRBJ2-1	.	TGTGCCAGCAGCCAAGATACTAACTACAATGAGCAGTTCTTC	CASSQDTNYNEQFF
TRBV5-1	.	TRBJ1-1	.	TGCGCCAGCAGGAGGGTCGAGAACACTGAAGCTTTCTTT	CASRRVENTEAFF
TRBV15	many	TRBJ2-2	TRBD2	TGTGCCACCCGGCGGGAGTCGAACACCGGGGAGCTGTTTTTT	CATRRESNTGELFF
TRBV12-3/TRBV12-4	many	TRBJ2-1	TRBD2	TGTGCCAGCAGACTAACTAGCGGATCCTACAATGAGCAGTTCTTC	CASRLTSGSYNEQFF
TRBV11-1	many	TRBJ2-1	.	TGTGCCAGCAGCCCCCTTCGGGCTCGCCACTACAATGAGCAGTTCTTC	CASSPLRARHYNEQFF
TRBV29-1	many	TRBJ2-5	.	TGCAGCGTTGGAAAGGGAGCGGAAGAGACCCAGTACTTC	CSVGKGAEETQYF
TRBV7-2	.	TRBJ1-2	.	TGTGCCAGCAGCTGGATGGAGGGGGGTTACGGCTACACCTTC	CASSWMEGGYGYTF
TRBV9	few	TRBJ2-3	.	TGTGCCAGCAGCCCCCGGGCATTGACCACAGATACGCAGTATTTT	CASSPRALTTDTQYF
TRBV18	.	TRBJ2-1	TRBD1	TGTGCCAGCTCAACCGGGACAGGGCTTGCTGAGCAGTTCTTC	CASSTGTGLAEQFF
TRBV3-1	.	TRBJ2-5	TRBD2	TGTGCCAGCAGCCGGATGACTAGCGCAGAGACCCAGTACTTC	CASSRMTSAETQYF
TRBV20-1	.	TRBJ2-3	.	TGCAGCGCTAGAGGTGGAGACAGTCGCACAGATACGCAGTATTTT	CSARGGDSRTDTQYF
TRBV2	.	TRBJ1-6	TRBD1	TGTGCCAGCAGACAGGGGTCCTATAATTCACCCCTCCACTTT	CASRQGSYNSPLHF
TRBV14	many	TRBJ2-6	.	TGTGCCAGCAGCCAAGCTCTTGCTGGGGCCAACGTCCTGACTTTC	CASSQALAGANVLTF
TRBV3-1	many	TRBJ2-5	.	TGTGCCAGCAGCGGGGGCGGAACGGGAGAAACAGAGACCCAGTACTTC	CASSGGGTGETETQYF
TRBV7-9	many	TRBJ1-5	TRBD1	TGTGCCAGCAGTTCCCTGGACAGGGCTGGCAATCAGCCCCAGCATTTT	CASSSLDRAGNQPQHF
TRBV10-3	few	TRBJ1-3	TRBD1	TGTGCCATCAGGGGACAGGGGACCTCTGGAAACACCATATATTTT	CAIRGQGTSGNTIYF
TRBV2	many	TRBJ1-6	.	TGTGCCAGCAATGGTGAGGCAGGACTCAATTCACCCCTCCACTTT	CASNGEAGLNSPLHF
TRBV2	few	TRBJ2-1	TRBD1	TGTGCCAGCAGTGGGGACAGGGGATCCTTCTACAATGAGCAGTTCTTC	CASSGDRGSFYNEQFF
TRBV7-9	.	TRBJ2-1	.	TGTGCCAGCAGCTTTGAGGTATACTCTGACAATGAGCAGTTCTTC	CASSFEVYSDNEQFF
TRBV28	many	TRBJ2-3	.	TGTGCCAGCAGTTGGACTAGCACAGATACGCAGTATTTT	CASSWTSTDTQYF
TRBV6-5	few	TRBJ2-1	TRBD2	TGTGCCAGCAGTTCCTCAAGCGGGGGGTACAATGAGCAGTTCTTC	CASSSSSGGYNEQFF
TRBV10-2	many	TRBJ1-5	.	TGCGCCAGCAGTGAGGAGCAGGGGAATCAGCCCCAGCATTTT	CASSEEQGNQPQHF
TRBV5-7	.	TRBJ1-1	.	TGTGCCAGCAGCTTGGATAGAGACACTGAAGCTTTCTTT	CASSLDRDTEAFF
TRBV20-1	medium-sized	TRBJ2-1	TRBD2	TGCAGTGCCTCAAGCGGGAGGGAATCTGATGAGCAGTTCTTC	CSASSGRESDEQFF
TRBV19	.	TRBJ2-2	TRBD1	TGTGCCAGTAGTGATGGACAGGGGGCAAGCGTCGAGGAGCTGTTTTTT	CASSDGQGASVEELFF
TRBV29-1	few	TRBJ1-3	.	TGCAGCGTTGCTCTGAGCTCTGGAAACACCATATATTTT	CSVALSSGNTIYF
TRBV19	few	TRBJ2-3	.	TGTGCCAGTAGTTTTTTTAGCCGTAGGGATACGCAGTATTTT	CASSFFSRRDTQYF
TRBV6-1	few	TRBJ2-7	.	TGTGCCAGCAGTACTGTCTCGGGGGCATCCTACGAGCAGTACTTC	CASSTVSGASYEQYF
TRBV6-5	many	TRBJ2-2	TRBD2	TGTGCCAGCACCCGGACTAGCACAGACACCGGGGAGCTGTTTTTT	CASTRTSTDTGELFF
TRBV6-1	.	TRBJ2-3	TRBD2	TGTGCCAGCAAAGTGGTCACTAGCGGGAGAACAGATACGCAGTATTTT	CASKVVTSGRTDTQYF
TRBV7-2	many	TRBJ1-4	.	TGTGCCAGCAGCTATTCACGAGCTACTAATGAAAAACTGTTTTTT	CASSYSRATNEKLFF
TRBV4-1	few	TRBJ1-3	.	TGCGCCAGCAGCCCTATAGAAAATGGAAACACCATATATTTT	CASSPIENGNTIYF
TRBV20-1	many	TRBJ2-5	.	TGCAGTGCTCCCGAGGTCAATTCCAAGACCCAGTACTTC	CSAPEVNSKTQYF
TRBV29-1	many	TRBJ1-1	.	TGCAGCGTTTACATGAACACTGAAGCTTTCTTT	CSVYMNTEAFF
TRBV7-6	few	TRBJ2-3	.	TGTGCCAGCAGCTTGGGACAAGTTGGGACAGATACGCAGTATTTT	CASSLGQVGTDTQYF
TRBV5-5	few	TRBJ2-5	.	TGTGCCAGCAGCCAATTTCGGGGGAGGGAGACCCAGTACTTC	CASSQFRGRETQYF
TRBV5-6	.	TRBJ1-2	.	TGTGCCAGCAGCTTAGGGAGACAGCATTATGGCTACACCTTC	CASSLGRQHYGYTF
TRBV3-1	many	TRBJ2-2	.	TGTGCCAGCAGCCCTCCGTACGAAAGGGCCGGGGAGCTGTTTTTT	CASSPPYERAGELFF
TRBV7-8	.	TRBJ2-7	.	TGTGCCAGCAGCTTTAACAGTAATGGCTACGAGCAGTACTTC	CASSFNSNGYEQYF
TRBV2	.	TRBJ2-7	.	TGTGCCAGCAGTGAAGGAGGGGCAGTACCGTACTTC	CASSEGGAVPYF
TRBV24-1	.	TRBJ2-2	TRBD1	TGTGCCACCAGTGATCCTGGACAGGACCACACCGGGGAGCTGTTTTTT	CATSDPGQDHTGELFF
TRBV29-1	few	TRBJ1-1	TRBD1	TGCAGCGCTGACAGGGTGGGCACTGAAGCTTTCTTT	CSADRVGTEAFF
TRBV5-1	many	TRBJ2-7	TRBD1	TGCGCCAGCAGCCCGGGACAGGGAGGGTCATCCTACGAGCAGTACTTC	CASSPGQGGSSYEQYF
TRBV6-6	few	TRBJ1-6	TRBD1	TGTGCCAGCAGGTTGACAGGGGGCTCCTATAATTCACCCCTCCACTTT	CASRLTGGSYNSPLHF
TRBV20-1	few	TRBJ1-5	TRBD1	TGCAGTGCTAGCCCCTGGGACAGGGGCTATAGCAATCAGCCCCAGCATTTT	CSASPWDRGYSNQPQHF
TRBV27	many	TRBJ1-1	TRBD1	TGTGCCAGCAGTCCTCCGACAGGGTTGAACACTGAAGCTTTCTTT	CASSPPTGLNTEAFF
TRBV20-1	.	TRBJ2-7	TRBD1	TGCAGTGCTCCCCAAGGACAGGGGTCCTACGAGCAGTACTTC	CSAPQGQGSYEQYF
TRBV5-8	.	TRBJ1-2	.	TGTGCCAGCAGCTTTCAAAGAGCTAACTATGGCTACACCTTC	CASSFQRANYGYTF
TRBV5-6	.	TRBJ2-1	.	TGTGCCAGCAGCTTGGAGAGCAGAAGGCAGTTCTTC	CASSLESRRQFF
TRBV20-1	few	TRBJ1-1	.	TGCAGTGCTAGAGACAGGGTAGCTGAAGCTTTCTTT	CSARDRVAEAFF
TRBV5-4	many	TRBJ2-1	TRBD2	TGTGCCAGCAGCTTGGCGGGACTAGCGGGAGCGGATGAGCAGTTCTTC	CASSLAGLAGADEQFF
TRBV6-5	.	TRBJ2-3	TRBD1	TGTGCCAGCAGTTACGGACAGGAGGCAGATACGCAGTATTTT	CASSYGQEADTQYF
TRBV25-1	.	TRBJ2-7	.	TGTGCCAGCAGTGACAGGGCATCCTACGAGCAGTACTTC	CASSDRASYEQYF
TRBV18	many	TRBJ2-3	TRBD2	TGTGCCAGCTCACCAATGCCGCGGGGGGGCCAGGATACGCAGTATTTT	CASSPMPRGGQDTQYF
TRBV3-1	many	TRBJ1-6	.	TGTGCCAGCAGCCATGGGCAGGACTCAGGCAATTCACCCCTCCACTTT	CASSHGQDSGNSPLHF
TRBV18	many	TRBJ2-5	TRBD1	TGTGCCAGCTCACCAGGGGGGACAGGCCAAGAGACCCAGTACTTC	CASSPGGTGQETQYF
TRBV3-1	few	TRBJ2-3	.	TGTGCCAGCAGCCAAGGGACCACAGATACGCAGTATTTT	CASSQGTTDTQYF
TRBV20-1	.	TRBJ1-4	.	TGCAGTGCTAGCGAAGGGGCAACAACTAATGAAAAACTGTTTTTT	CSASEGATTNEKLFF
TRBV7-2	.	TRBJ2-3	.	TGTGCCAGCAGCGCTCAGCCCGGGTCCAATACGCAGTATTTT	CASSAQPGSNTQYF
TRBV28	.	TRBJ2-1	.	TGTGCCAGCAGGAGAAGTAGCGCGATGGGGGACAATGAGCAGTTCTTC	CASRRSSAMGDNEQFF